This entry concerns a single T cell receptor beta chain. The sample belongs to a study of blood T cell repertoires in COVID-19. About the research overall: T cells, B-cell-depleted T cells, or PBMCs supplied cDNA or gDNA.

In the authors' workflow: Estimation of nucleated cell counts relied on the amplification of reference gene primers. TCRdb keeps only in-frame clones here, not all; method: immunoSEQ multiplex PCR. V and J calls and clone size are as listed in that table; D and trimming were resolved from the DNA. The sample holds 98,000 or so clones, around nine tenths seen once. This CDR3 contains 16 residues. Per the germline V gene, CDR1 is LNHDA and CDR2 is SQIVND (reference sequence). V dropped 3 bases and J dropped 6; count of bases not matched to a gene: 9. The chain joins TRBV19 to TRBJ2-3; 10 positions match TRBD2. Input material: peripheral blood. The clonotype was recovered from a human donor in a cohort sampled during active COVID-19. Written as DNA, the CDR3 is TGTGCCAGTAGTATTTTCAGCGGGGGGGACAGGGATACGCAGTATTTT. Translating it yields CASSIFSGGDRDTQYF.